This is a list of T cell receptor beta chains from one sample in a study of blood T cell repertoires in COVID-19. The assay was immunoSEQ multiplex PCR, and TCRdb's table has in-frame clones only and misses some. The sample includes 270,000 or so clones, roughly 84% of them seen just once. What was sequenced was peripheral blood. These receptors came from a woman aged 18-29 years with acute or convalescent COVID-19. Both conserved end residues are part of each CDR3. D genes are given only for firm matches. For some rows the clone size is stated as once, few or many, or as a class when expanded; others skip it.

few	TRBV4-3	.	TRBJ2-2	CASSQELRGTGELFF	TGCGCCAGCAGCCAAGAACTTCGCGGGACCGGGGAGCTGTTTTTT
.	TRBV16	.	TRBJ1-5	CASSQRTENQPQHF	TGTGCCAGCAGCCAAAGGACAGAGAATCAGCCCCAGCATTTT
once	TRBV19	.	TRBJ1-5	CASSITGLAGNQPQHF	TGTGCCAGTAGTATTACAGGGCTGGCAGGCAATCAGCCCCAGCATTTT
.	TRBV7-9	.	TRBJ2-7	CASSEVTNEQYF	TGTGCCAGCAGCGAAGTTACAAACGAGCAGTACTTC
.	TRBV28	.	TRBJ1-2	CASSLGVRGYTF	TGTGCCAGCAGCCTCGGGGTACGTGGCTACACCTTC
few	TRBV6-5	.	TRBJ2-2	CASMLQGGGELFF	TGTGCCAGCATGTTACAGGGCGGCGGGGAGCTGTTTTTT
.	TRBV28	TRBD1	TRBJ1-5	CASTLGTGAQSQHF	TGTGCCAGCACCCTCGGGACAGGGGCACAGTCCCAGCATTTT
few	TRBV6-5	TRBD1	TRBJ1-4	CASSDRTGAAEKLFF	TGTGCCAGCAGCGATCGGACAGGGGCGGCTGAAAAACTGTTTTTT
.	TRBV24-1	TRBD2	TRBJ2-3	CATSDPWTGLAGTDTQYF	TGTGCCACCAGTGACCCCTGGACCGGGCTAGCGGGCACAGATACGCAGTATTTT
few	TRBV30	TRBD2	TRBJ2-5	CAWSRLAGFGETQYF	TGTGCCTGGAGTAGGCTAGCGGGATTCGGTGAGACCCAGTACTTC
.	TRBV3-1/TRBV3-2	.	TRBJ1-3	CASSQADSSGNTIYF	TGTGCCAGCAGCCAAGCGGACAGCTCTGGAAACACCATATATTTT
.	TRBV6-2/TRBV6-3	TRBD1	TRBJ1-3	CASSRTGGSGNTIYF	TGTGCCAGCAGTCGGACAGGGGGCTCTGGAAACACCATATATTTT
.	TRBV5-1	TRBD1	TRBJ1-6	CASSSEPWDRDSPLHF	TGCGCCAGCAGCTCCGAACCCTGGGACAGGGACTCACCCCTCCACTTT
.	TRBV5-1	.	TRBJ2-5	CASSPGILADQETQYF	TGCGCCAGCAGCCCTGGAATATTAGCTGACCAAGAGACCCAGTACTTC
.	TRBV6-6	.	TRBJ2-4	CASSLKNIQYF	TGTGCCAGCAGCCTCAAAAACATTCAGTACTTC
.	TRBV6-6	TRBD2	TRBJ2-4	CASTDGRLAKNIQYF	TGTGCCAGCACCGACGGGAGGTTAGCCAAAAACATTCAGTACTTC
.	TRBV28	TRBD2	TRBJ2-7	CASSLSGALYEQYF	TGTGCCAGCAGCCTAAGCGGGGCCCTCTACGAGCAGTACTTC
once	TRBV6-5	.	TRBJ1-1	CASSLRGDGGEAFF	TGTGCCAGCAGTCTCCGGGGCGACGGGGGTGAAGCTTTCTTT
.	TRBV7-2	.	TRBJ1-6	CASSLVSKSSYNSPLHF	TGTGCCAGCAGCTTAGTTTCGAAGAGCTCCTATAATTCACCCCTCCACTTT
.	TRBV4-2	.	TRBJ2-3	CASSQGALGTDTQYF	TGTGCCAGCAGCCAAGGGGCCCTTGGCACAGATACGCAGTATTTT
.	TRBV2	.	TRBJ1-2	CASRAQVLNYGYTF	TGTGCCAGCAGAGCACAGGTACTTAACTATGGCTACACCTTC
.	TRBV11-1	TRBD2	TRBJ2-1	CASSLARGLAGYNEQFF	TGTGCCAGCAGCTTAGCGAGAGGACTAGCAGGGTACAATGAGCAGTTCTTC
.	TRBV7-9	TRBD2	TRBJ2-7	CASSLLAGATYEQYF	TGTGCCAGCAGCTTACTAGCGGGAGCAACCTACGAGCAGTACTTC
.	TRBV19	TRBD2	TRBJ2-7	CASNVALAGVSEQYF	TGTGCCAGTAATGTTGCCTTGGCGGGAGTTTCCGAGCAGTACTTC
.	TRBV29-1	.	TRBJ2-1	CSVDRLFLGDNEQFF	TGCAGCGTTGATCGACTCTTTTTAGGCGACAATGAGCAGTTCTTC
.	TRBV29-1	TRBD2	TRBJ2-3	CSVEAGGRATDTQYF	TGCAGCGTTGAAGCGGGCGGGAGGGCCACAGATACGCAGTATTTT
.	TRBV7-2	TRBD2	TRBJ2-1	CASSSGLAGGLQINEQFF	TGTGCCAGCAGCTCGGGACTAGCGGGAGGGCTGCAGATCAATGAGCAGTTCTTC
.	TRBV12-3/TRBV12-4	.	TRBJ2-3	CASRRATDTQYF	TGTGCCAGCAGGCGCGCGACAGATACGCAGTATTTT
.	TRBV6-2/TRBV6-3	.	TRBJ2-7	CASSASPSTEQYF	TGTGCCAGCAGCGCATCGCCCTCTACCGAGCAGTACTTC
.	TRBV18	TRBD2	TRBJ2-1	CASSPLSGTYNEQFF	TGTGCCAGCTCACCATTGAGCGGGACCTACAATGAGCAGTTCTTC
.	TRBV7-9	.	TRBJ1-3	CASSSQQGNTIYF	TGTGCCAGCAGCTCACAACAGGGAAACACCATATATTTT
.	TRBV9	TRBD2	TRBJ2-1	CASSVLPETSHGEQFF	TGTGCCAGCAGCGTACTCCCCGAGACTAGCCATGGAGAGCAGTTCTTC
.	TRBV28	.	TRBJ2-7	CASSFWGGEQYF	TGTGCCAGCAGTTTTTGGGGAGGCGAGCAGTACTTC
many	TRBV30	.	TRBJ1-1	CAWGGNTEAFF	TGTGCCTGGGGCGGGAACACTGAAGCTTTCTTT
.	TRBV30	.	TRBJ1-3	CAWMVEGLSGNTIYF	TGTGCCTGGATGGTGGAGGGGCTCTCTGGAAACACCATATATTTT
once	TRBV6-6	TRBD1	TRBJ1-4	CASNTGGATNEKLFF	TGTGCCAGCAATACAGGGGGCGCGACTAATGAAAAACTGTTTTTT
.	TRBV6-2/TRBV6-3	.	TRBJ2-1	CASSYSRGWAEQFF	TGTGCCAGCAGTTACTCCCGGGGGTGGGCGGAGCAGTTCTTC
once	TRBV3-1/TRBV3-2	.	TRBJ1-3	CASSQGRSAGNTIYF	TGTGCCAGCAGCCAAGGGAGGTCAGCTGGAAACACCATATATTTT
.	TRBV4-3	.	TRBJ1-2	CASSQDGAGHVYGYTF	TGCGCCAGCAGCCAAGATGGGGCAGGGCATGTGTATGGCTACACCTTC
.	TRBV27	TRBD1	TRBJ2-7	CASSILGQGLYEQYF	TGTGCCAGCAGTATCCTAGGACAGGGGCTATACGAGCAGTACTTC
.	TRBV27	.	TRBJ2-6	CASSPLSGVSGANVLTF	TGTGCCAGCAGTCCCCTCTCGGGGGTGAGCGGGGCCAACGTCCTGACTTTC
.	TRBV5-6	TRBD1	TRBJ2-7	CASSLDRGLEQYF	TGTGCCAGCAGCTTGGACAGGGGGCTCGAGCAGTACTTC
.	TRBV6-1	.	TRBJ2-7	CASSELATSAYEQYF	TGTGCCAGCAGTGAATTAGCGACTTCTGCCTACGAGCAGTACTTC
.	TRBV30	.	TRBJ2-4	CAWSVFSGKNIQYF	TGTGCCTGGAGTGTTTTCAGCGGCAAAAACATTCAGTACTTC
.	TRBV14	TRBD1	TRBJ1-2	CASSKQGANYGYTF	TGTGCCAGCAGCAAACAGGGGGCGAACTATGGCTACACCTTC
once	TRBV19	.	TRBJ1-1	CASSIINTEAFF	TGTGCCAGTAGTATCATCAACACTGAAGCTTTCTTT
.	TRBV5-1	.	TRBJ2-3	CASSLEQNTDTQYF	TGCGCCAGCAGCTTGGAACAGAACACAGATACGCAGTATTTT
.	TRBV7-6	.	TRBJ1-2	CASSLLTKPSGDNGYTF	TGTGCCAGCAGCTTACTGACGAAACCCTCCGGTGACAATGGCTACACCTTC